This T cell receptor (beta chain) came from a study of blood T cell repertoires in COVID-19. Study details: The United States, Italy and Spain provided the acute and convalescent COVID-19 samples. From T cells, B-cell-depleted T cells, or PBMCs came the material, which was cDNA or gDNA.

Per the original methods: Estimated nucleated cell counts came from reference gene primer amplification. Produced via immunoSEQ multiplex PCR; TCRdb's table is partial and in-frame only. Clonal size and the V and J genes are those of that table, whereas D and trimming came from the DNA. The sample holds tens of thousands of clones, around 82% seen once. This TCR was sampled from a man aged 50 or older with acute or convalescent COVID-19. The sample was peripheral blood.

The CDR3: CASSRQRNTEAFF. DNA of the CDR3: TGTGCCAGCAGCCGACAGAGGAACACTGAAGCTTTCTTT. The chain couples TRBV7-3 to TRBJ1-1; D is possibly TRBD1 (5 bases). This CDR3 comprises 13 residues. The germline V gene encodes CDR1 SGHTA and CDR2 FQGTGA. Trimming stripped 5 bases from V and 1 base from J, with 8 bases between.